Listed below are T cell receptor beta chains from one sample, sequenced in a study of blood T cell repertoires in COVID-19. The method was immunoSEQ multiplex PCR; TCRdb's version includes in-frame clones alone and lacks a portion of them. The sample has around 450,000 clones, around 89% seen once. Sequencing was performed on peripheral blood. All receptors come from a woman in her thirties with acute or convalescent COVID-19. CDR3s include the opening cysteine and the closing phenylalanine or tryptophan. The order of the fields is J gene, D gene, V gene, CDR3 protein. A D gene is named only where the DNA matches it firmly.

>TRBJ2-1|.|TRBV2
CASRRDNEQFF
>TRBJ2-5|.|TRBV28
CASSRPGYETQYF
>TRBJ1-1|.|TRBV6-1
CASSEAWVNRRIREAFF
>TRBJ1-3|.|TRBV5-1
CASSPHSPSSGNTIYF
>TRBJ1-2|.|TRBV29-1
CSVELFDYGYTF
>TRBJ2-4|TRBD1|TRBV19
CASSIGDRNIQYF
>TRBJ2-3|.|TRBV7-9
CASSLAPGGTDTQYF
>TRBJ2-2|.|TRBV7-3
CASSPRTTGELFF
>TRBJ2-7|TRBD1|TRBV28
CASSNHGTGRNEQYF
>TRBJ2-5|.|TRBV3-1/TRBV3-2
CASSQDSSRGETQYF
>TRBJ1-4|.|TRBV2
CASKSNPAGWGEKLFF
>TRBJ2-7|TRBD1|TRBV5-1
CASSDRQGSHEQYF
>TRBJ1-2|.|TRBV4-1
CASSESGAGRDYGYTF
>TRBJ1-3|.|TRBV9
CASSVGLAPGNTIYF
>TRBJ1-3|TRBD1|TRBV7-2
CASSVQGARGNTIYF
>TRBJ2-7|.|TRBV5-4
CASSPTGNEQYF
>TRBJ1-4|.|TRBV19
CASSPRRGTLNEKLFF
>TRBJ2-7|.|TRBV7-9
CASSHPGVYEQYF
>TRBJ1-5|TRBD1|TRBV6-1
CASSEAGTGDQPQHF
>TRBJ1-1|.|TRBV7-9
CASSLRGGAFF
>TRBJ1-5|TRBD1|TRBV2
CASAWDRGEVEPQHF
>TRBJ2-1|.|TRBV21-1
CASTPTLTSGGIHNEQFF
>TRBJ2-7|.|TRBV7-8
CASSPNFYEQYF
>TRBJ1-1|.|TRBV7-9
CASIPPKGRTEAFF
>TRBJ2-5|TRBD2|TRBV19
CASSIDRLAGETQYF
>TRBJ2-1|TRBD2|TRBV9
CASSSSGGAHYEQFF
>TRBJ2-2|.|TRBV2
CASSPDTGELFF
>TRBJ1-1|.|TRBV19
CASGVATEAFF
>TRBJ2-4|.|TRBV29-1
CSVKQLLAKNIQYF
>TRBJ2-6|TRBD2|TRBV6-2/TRBV6-3
CASSPRGLAGGSSGANVLTF
>TRBJ2-3|.|TRBV15
CATAGHTDTQYF
>TRBJ2-1|.|TRBV6-5
CASKGYNEQFF
>TRBJ2-7|.|TRBV4-1
CASSQGRQSLTEQYF
>TRBJ2-3|.|TRBV15
CATSLGLRGTDTQYF
>TRBJ1-5|.|TRBV21-1
CANSGMPTNQPQHF
>TRBJ2-3|.|TRBV5-6
CASSLWQGTDTQYF
>TRBJ2-2|TRBD1|TRBV10-3
CAITGQGAGELFF
>TRBJ1-6|TRBD1|TRBV4-1
CASSHRGQDNSPLHF
>TRBJ1-2|TRBD1|TRBV29-1
CSAGGDRAYGYTF
>TRBJ2-2|.|TRBV5-1
CASSLAKGGRNTGELFF